These 6 T cell receptor beta chains share one sample of origin, sequenced in a study of CXCR3-negative and CXCR3-positive naive CD8 T cells. These TCRs are of unknown antigen specificity. Study outcomes and limitations: A higher hydrophobicity marked the TRB CDR3s of CXCR3-positive naive cells versus CXCR3-negative naive cells.

UMI-labeled 5' RACE TRB cDNA libraries were prepared from the cells. Each CDR3 protein gets one entry in TCRdb, which reprocessed the 5' RACE reads and gives no DNA. This sample's table has over 150,000 distinct CDR3 sequences. Sequencing input: naive CXCR3+ CD8+ T cells from blood. Regarding subset: CD45RO-CCR7+CD27+CD95- naive CD8+ T cells expressing CXCR3 (TNR3+). Receptors originate from a human donor in good health. Some clones in this sample may be carry-over from other donors' samples.

CDR3 sequence: CASSQGHSPEAFF. The rearrangement uses TRBV4-3 and TRBJ1-1; TCRdb outputs TRBD1, but without DNA this stays unchecked. The CDR3 totals 13 residues. The germline V gene encodes CDR1 LGHNA and CDR2 YSLEER.

V is TRBV11-2 and J is TRBJ2-1; TCRdb proposes TRBD2, but this gene call is untestable without DNA. This CDR3 has 14 amino acids. Germline CDR1 SGHAT, CDR2 FQNNGV. Here the CDR3 reads CASSPAMAYNEQFF.

The chain combines TRBV9 with TRBJ2-2. Germline CDR1 and CDR2: SGDLS and YYNGEE. The CDR3 covers 14 residues. The chain's CDR3 is CASSVLVGTRELFF.

This chain joins TRBV7-8 and TRBJ2-2; absent DNA, TCRdb's TRBD1 call cannot be checked. The CDR3 runs 18 residues. Germline loops: CDR1 SGHVS, CDR2 FQNEAQ. CDR3 protein: CASSLGTAPDRDTGELFF.

This chain uses TRBV20-1 with TRBJ2-5; the D call from TCRdb, TRBD2, cannot be confirmed without DNA. CDR3 length: 15 amino acids. Germline-derived CDR1 and CDR2 are DFQATT and SNEGSKA (reference sequence). The CDR3 reads CSARASGAIRETQYF.

V usage is TRBV29-1 and J usage is TRBJ2-1. The germline V gene has CDR1 SQVTM and CDR2 ANQGSEA. The CDR3 runs to 14 residues. CDR3 sequence reads: CSALRPASYNEQFF.